The 17 T cell receptor beta chains given below trace back to one sample, sequenced in a study of blood T cells in healthy people across ages. A J-beta primer mix and a sample-barcoded 5' primer were used in a second PCR of roughly 6 to 11 cycles. TCRdb analysed the 5' RACE reads with MiXCR anew, one entry per CDR3 protein. The sample lists hundreds of thousands of distinct CDR3 sequences, about 52% seen once, with 25% to 35% in the top ten. Source material: blood. Receptors were obtained from a woman aged 55-69 years in good health.

This chain joins TRBV3-1 and TRBJ1-2; D is uncertain. Germline CDR1 is LGHDT and CDR2 is YNNKEL (reference sequence). Trimming shortened V by 5 bases and J by 9 bases, and 19 bases separated the two germline ends. The CDR3 totals 14 residues. CDR3 DNA: TGTGCCAGCAGCAACCCCCCGGGGAGACTGAGCTACACCTTC. Amino acid sequence: CASSNPPGRLSYTF. Full variable domain (rest looked up from reference TRBV3-1 and TRBJ1-2): DTAVSQTPKYLVTQMGNDKSIKCEQNLGHDTMYWYKQDSKKFLKIMFSYNNKELIINETVPNRFSPKSPDKAHLNLHINSLELGDSAVYFCASSNPPGRLSYTFGSGTRLTVV.

As regards this clonotype: A much more abundant neighbour one base away suggests this may be a read error. The chain carries TRBV3-1 and TRBJ2-5, with D tentatively TRBD1 (6 bases). The CDR3 is made up of 13 amino acids. V dropped 6 bases and J dropped 11 bases, with 19 bases sitting between them. Germline assignment: CDR1 LGHDT and CDR2 YNNKEL (reference sequence). The CDR3 region is CASSRQANYAQYF. CDR3 nucleotides: TGTGCCAGCAGTAGACAGGCGAACTACGCGCAGTACTTC.

The chain recombines TRBV6-2 or TRBV6-3 with TRBJ2-7; no reliable D call. Germline V gene sequence: CDR1 MNHEY, CDR2 SVGEGT. This CDR3 is built from 11 residues. Trimming left V 5 bases short and J 7 bases short, with 9 bases between. The CDR3 sequence is CASSDLGEQYF. DNA of the CDR3: TGTGCCAGCAGTGACCTCGGGGAGCAGTACTTC.

CDR3 residues: CASSYASQGLRGYTF. As DNA, the CDR3 is TGTGCCAGCAGTTACGCCTCACAGGGTCTGAGAGGCTACACCTTC. The chain links TRBV6-5 to TRBJ1-2; TRBD1 is a possible D gene (6 bases). The CDR3 runs 15 residues. Per the germline V gene, CDR1 is MNHEY and CDR2 is SVGAGI. V was trimmed by 2 bases and J by 8 bases, leaving 18 bases between them.

The CDR3 DNA reads TGCGCCAGCAGCTACAGGGACCCCACAGATACGCAGTATTTT. Its translation is CASSYRDPTDTQYF. This rearrangement joins TRBV5-1 to TRBJ2-3, with D perhaps matching TRBD1 (6 bases). The germline V gene encodes CDR1 SGHRS and CDR2 YFSETQ. This CDR3 is built from 14 residues. V was trimmed by 3 bases and J by 2 bases, leaving 10 bases between them.

The J gene is TRBJ2-5, the V gene TRBV11-2; D not resolved. This CDR3 has 15 amino acids. Per germline, CDR1 SGHAT and CDR2 FQNNGV. V lost 6 bases and J lost 4, with 18 bases in between. This CDR3 reads CASSRNTILAETQYF. The DNA for the CDR3 is TGTGCCAGCAGTCGTAATACTATCCTGGCAGAGACCCAGTACTTC.

This chain connects TRBV20-1 to TRBJ2-7; a possible D gene is TRBD2 (5 bases). From germline, CDR1 is DFQATT and CDR2 SNEGSKA (reference sequence). The CDR3 has 11 residues. V lost 8 bases and J 2 bases, leaving 10 bases between the germline ends. The CDR3: CSLLATYEQYF. As DNA, the CDR3 is TGCAGTCTCCTAGCCACCTACGAGCAGTACTTC.

CDR3 DNA: TGCGCCAGCAGCTCAGCCGGGATGCAAGAGACCCAGTACTTC. As protein: CASSSAGMQETQYF. The V gene is TRBV5-1, the J gene TRBJ2-5; perhaps TRBD2 as D (5 bases). The germline V gene encodes CDR1 SGHRS and CDR2 YFSETQ. The CDR3 is 14 amino acids. The V gene lost 3 bases and the J gene lost 2 bases, with 11 bases spanning the gap.

V gene TRBV7-9 combines with J gene TRBJ1-2; D might be TRBD1 (6 bases). CDR3 length: 15 amino acids. The V and J ends lost 1 base and 4 bases respectively, with 13 bases between them. Per the germline V gene, CDR1 is SEHNR and CDR2 is FQNEAQ (reference sequence). The CDR3 DNA follows: TGTGCCAGCAGCTTAGGACAGGCGAGCTCCTATGGCTACACCTTC. Its translation is CASSLGQASSYGYTF.

This clonotype was recorded once. The gene calls are TRBV6-6 and TRBJ1-2; the D is unclear. Germline lookup yields CDR1 MNHNY and CDR2 SVGAGI (reference sequence). The CDR3 contains 11 residues. The ends were cut back, 6 bases at V and 8 bases at J, with 10 bases in the middle. CDR3 bases: TGTGCCAGCAGCTTTTTAGTGGGCTACACCTTC. As protein: CASSFLVGYTF.

The chain links TRBV27 to TRBJ2-1; possibly TRBD1 for D (5 bases). The germline gives CDR1 MNHEY, CDR2 SMNVEV (reference sequence). This CDR3 has 15 amino acids. With 6 bases removed from V and 4 bases from J, the gap between germline ends came to 16 bases. CDR3: CASSPQRTIYNEQFF. CDR3 in DNA: TGTGCCAGCAGCCCTCAGAGGACAATATACAATGAGCAGTTCTTC.

This clonotype was observed a single time. The chain couples TRBV20-1 to TRBJ2-7; D possibly corresponds to TRBD1 (6 bases). The V and J ends lost 5 bases and 2 bases respectively, with 16 bases between them. Looked up from germline, CDR1 is DFQATT and CDR2 is SNEGSKA (reference sequence). The CDR3 is made up of 14 amino acids. The CDR3 nucleotides are TGCAGTGCTGGATTCCCGGGACAAACCTACGAGCAGTACTTC. Residues: CSAGFPGQTYEQYF.

There are a few counts of this clonotype. The chain recombines TRBV20-1 with TRBJ2-3, with 10 bases identical to TRBD2. CDR1 is DFQATT and CDR2 is SNEGSKA in the germline V gene (reference sequence). CDR3 size: 14 residues. With 5 bases clipped from V and 5 bases from J, the junction kept 7 bases outside the gene matches. Written as DNA, the CDR3 is TGCAGTGCTCCCGGGACTAGCGCAGGAGATACGCAGTATTTT. This encodes CSAPGTSAGDTQYF.

This clonotype was counted only a few times. The gene calls are TRBV10-3 and TRBJ1-4; 10 nucleotides line up with TRBD1. V dropped 5 bases and J dropped 8; count of bases not matched to a gene: 5. This CDR3 contains 14 residues. Germline CDR1 and CDR2: ENHRY and SYGVKD. The CDR3 DNA is TGTGCCATCAGTCCCGGGACAGGGGACGAAAAACTGTTTTTT. It is translated as CAISPGTGDEKLFF.

The V call is TRBV4-2, the J call TRBJ2-2; possible D gene TRBD1, 6 bases. The germline V and J ends were trimmed by 8 bases and 6 bases, with 22 bases remaining between them. This CDR3 is 16 amino acids long. The germline V gene encodes CDR1 LGHNA and CDR2 YNFKEQ. The CDR3 bases are TGTGCCAGCGACCCGAGGTCCACAGGGCTGGCCGGGGAGCTGTTTTTT. Amino acid sequence: CASDPRSTGLAGELFF.

This chain connects TRBV6-5 to TRBJ2-4, with TRBD1 matching over 7 bases. The DNA matches TRBJ2-7 better at its end, which makes the J call doubtful. The length of the CDR3 is 15 residues. Germline CDR1 MNHEY, CDR2 SVGAGI. CDR3: CASSSRWTGLSEQYF. CDR3 sequence (DNA): TGTGCCAGCAGCTCACGGTGGACAGGATTGTCCGAGCAGTACTTC.

This sequence joins TRBV11-2 and TRBJ2-1; 9 bases agree with TRBD2. The CDR3 is 22 residues long. Germline loops: CDR1 SGHAT, CDR2 FQNNGV. The ends lost 1 base at V and 0 bases at J; junction bases unmatched: 19. Written as DNA, the CDR3 is TGTGCCAGCAGCTTAGGCCCTCATAGGGCTAGCGGGGCCCGGATCTCCTACAATGAGCAGTTCTTC. Protein product: CASSLGPHRASGARISYNEQFF.